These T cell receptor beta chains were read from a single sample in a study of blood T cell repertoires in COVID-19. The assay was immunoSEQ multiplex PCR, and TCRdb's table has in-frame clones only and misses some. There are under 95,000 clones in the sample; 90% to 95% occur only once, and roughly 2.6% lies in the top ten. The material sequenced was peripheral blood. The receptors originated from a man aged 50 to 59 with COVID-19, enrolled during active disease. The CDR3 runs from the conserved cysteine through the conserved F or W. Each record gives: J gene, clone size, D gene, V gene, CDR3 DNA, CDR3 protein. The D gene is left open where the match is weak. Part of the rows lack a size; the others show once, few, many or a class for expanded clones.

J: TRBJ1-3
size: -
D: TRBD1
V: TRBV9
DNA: TGTGCCAGCAGCGTTGGACAGGGCCGAAACACCATATATTTT
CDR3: CASSVGQGRNTIYF

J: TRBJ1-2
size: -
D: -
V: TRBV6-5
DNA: TGTGCCAGCAGTTACTCGAAGCAGGGAGGCTACACCTTC
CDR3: CASSYSKQGGYTF

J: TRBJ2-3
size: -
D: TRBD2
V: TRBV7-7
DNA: TGTGCTAGCAGCTTAGGCGGGAGTATGTCAGATACGCAGTATTTT
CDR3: CASSLGGSMSDTQYF

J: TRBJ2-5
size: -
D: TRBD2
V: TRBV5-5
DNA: TGTGCCAGCAGCCGTCTAGCGGGAGAGACCCAGTACTTC
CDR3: CASSRLAGETQYF

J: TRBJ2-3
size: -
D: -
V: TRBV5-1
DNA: TGCGCCAGCAGCTTGGAGCGACCTGGAGTCACAGATACGCAGTATTTT
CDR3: CASSLERPGVTDTQYF

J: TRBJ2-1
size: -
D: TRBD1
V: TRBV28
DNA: TGTGCCAGCAGCTCCGACAGGGGGGAGTTCTTC
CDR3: CASSSDRGEFF

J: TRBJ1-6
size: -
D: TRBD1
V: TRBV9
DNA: TGTGCCAGCAGCGCTACCGGGACAGGTTTCTCACCCCTCCACTTT
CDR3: CASSATGTGFSPLHF

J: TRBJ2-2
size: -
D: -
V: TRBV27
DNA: TGTGCCAGCAGTTCGTCTATCGCCGGGGAGCTGTTTTTT
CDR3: CASSSSIAGELFF

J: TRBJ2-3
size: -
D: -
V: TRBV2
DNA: TGTGCCAGCGGACTACCTACAGATACGCAGTATTTT
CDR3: CASGLPTDTQYF

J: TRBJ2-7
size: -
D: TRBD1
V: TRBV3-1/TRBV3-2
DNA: TGTGCCAGCAGCCAACGACAGGGGTCCTACGAGCAGTACTTC
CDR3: CASSQRQGSYEQYF

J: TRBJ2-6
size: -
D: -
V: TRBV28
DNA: TGTGCCAGCAGTCAAACCCTCGGGAGCCTGACCTCTGGGGCCAACGTCCTGACTTTC
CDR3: CASSQTLGSLTSGANVLTF

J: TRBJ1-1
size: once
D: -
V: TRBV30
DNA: TGTGCCTGGGGTTTTGGACAAACGAACACTGAAGCTTTCTTT
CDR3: CAWGFGQTNTEAFF

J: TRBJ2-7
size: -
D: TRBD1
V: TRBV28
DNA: TGTGCCAGCAGTCGGACAGGGGGTAACGAGCAGTACTTC
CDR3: CASSRTGGNEQYF

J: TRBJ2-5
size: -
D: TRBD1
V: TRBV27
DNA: TGTGCCAGCAGGCGGGGACAGGGGGCCGGTGAGACCCAGTACTTC
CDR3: CASRRGQGAGETQYF

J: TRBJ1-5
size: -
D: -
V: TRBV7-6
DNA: TGTGCCAGCAGCTTACAGGGGTTGGGGCAGCCCCAGCATTTT
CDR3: CASSLQGLGQPQHF

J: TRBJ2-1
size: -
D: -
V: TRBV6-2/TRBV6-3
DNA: TGTGCCAGCAGTTACTCGATTAGCGAGCAGTTCTTC
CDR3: CASSYSISEQFF

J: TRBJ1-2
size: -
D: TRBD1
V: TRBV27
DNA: TGTGCCAGCAGTTCGCAGGACAGGGCAGGAGGCTACACCTTC
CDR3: CASSSQDRAGGYTF

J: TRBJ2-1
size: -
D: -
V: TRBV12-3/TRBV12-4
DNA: TGTGCCAGCAGCCTACCCAACAATGAGCAGTTCTTC
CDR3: CASSLPNNEQFF

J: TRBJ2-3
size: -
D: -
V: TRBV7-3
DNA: TGTGCCAGCAGCTTAAGGGGGCCGGAGTCAGATACGCAGTATTTT
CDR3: CASSLRGPESDTQYF

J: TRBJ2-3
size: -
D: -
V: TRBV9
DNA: TGTGCCAGCAGCGTAGGTTCAGGGATCGCCACAGATACGCAGTATTTT
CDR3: CASSVGSGIATDTQYF

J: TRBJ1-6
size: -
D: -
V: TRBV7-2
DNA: TGTGCCAGCAGCCCGGGACTTAGTTCACCCCTCCACTTT
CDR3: CASSPGLSSPLHF

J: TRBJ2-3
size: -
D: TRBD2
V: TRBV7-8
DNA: TGTGCCAGCAGCCCTCGACTAGCGGGAGCCACAGATACGCAGTATTTT
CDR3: CASSPRLAGATDTQYF

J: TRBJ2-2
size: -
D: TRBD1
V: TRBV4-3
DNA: TGCGCCAGCAGCCAAGATACGAGGGGGCGAGGTACCGGGGAGCTGTTTTTT
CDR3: CASSQDTRGRGTGELFF

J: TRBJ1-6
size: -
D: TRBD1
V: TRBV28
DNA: TGTGCCAGCAGTTTGGGACCGGGACAGGGGGCGTCACCCCTCCACTTT
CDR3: CASSLGPGQGASPLHF

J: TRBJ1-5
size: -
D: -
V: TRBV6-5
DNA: TGTGCCAGCGCGGCGGGAGGCAATCAGCCCCAGCATTTT
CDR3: CASAAGGNQPQHF

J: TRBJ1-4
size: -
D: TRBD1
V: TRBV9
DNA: TGTGCCAGCAGCGCGGACAGGGTCAAGGAAAAACTGTTTTTT
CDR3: CASSADRVKEKLFF

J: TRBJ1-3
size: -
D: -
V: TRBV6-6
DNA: TGTGCCAGCAGTGCGAGCGGGGGACGCTCTGGAAACACCATATATTTT
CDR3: CASSASGGRSGNTIYF

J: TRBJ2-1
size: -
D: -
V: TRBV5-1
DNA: TGCGCCAGCAGGGGAGGCCCTTCCAATGAGCAGTTCTTC
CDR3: CASRGGPSNEQFF

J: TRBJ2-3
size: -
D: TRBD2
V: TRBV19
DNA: TGTGCCAGTAGTCCCGTCGGGGGGAGCACAGATACGCAGTATTTT
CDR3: CASSPVGGSTDTQYF

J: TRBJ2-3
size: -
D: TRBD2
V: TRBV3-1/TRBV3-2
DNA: TGTGCCAGCAGCTCCCGTCTAGCGGGAGGAGTAGATACGCAGTATTTT
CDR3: CASSSRLAGGVDTQYF